This T cell receptor (beta chain) originates from a study of tumor-infiltrating lymphocytes in localized non-small cell lung cancer. Looking at the study overall: Some samples were collected after neoadjuvant chemotherapy; smokers, never-smokers and several histologies were included. Each patient gave resected tumor and non-adjacent uninvolved lung tissue.

This clone was seen more than once but under ten times. Some clones are missing from TCRdb's copy, which holds only in-frame ones; the method was immunoSEQ multiplex PCR. The sample includes 12,000 to 15,000 clones, approximately 72% seen only once; the top ten take over 8%. This clonotype was sampled from a human donor with non-small cell lung cancer. The material sequenced was uninvolved lung tissue not adjacent to the tumor.

CDR3 amino acids: CASSRDRNQPQHF. Here the CDR3 DNA reads TGTGCCAGTAGCCGGGACAGGAATCAGCCCCAGCATTTT. V is TRBV19 and J is TRBJ1-5; 8 bases map to TRBD1. With 6 bases clipped from V and 4 bases from J, the junction kept 2 bases outside the gene matches. The CDR3 is made up of 13 amino acids. Per the germline V gene, CDR1 is LNHDA and CDR2 is SQIVND (reference sequence).